This record looks at one T cell receptor beta chain sequence and its context. The antigen remains undetermined. Deletions cut 3 bases from V and 2 bases from J, with 13 bases between. Per germline, CDR1 SNHLY and CDR2 FYNNEI. This CDR3 comprises 15 residues. The data belong to a study of identical twins' blood T cells. Study observations and caveats: Twin similarity might stem from environmental factors, not only genetics. V gene usage reportedly matched far better within twin pairs than unrelated donors.

TCRdb reprocessed the 5' RACE reads with MiXCR, giving one entry per CDR3 protein. The table lists 400,000 or so distinct CDR3 sequences, about 28% of them singletons. The clonotype was recovered from a woman aged 18 to 55 in good health. This chain links TRBV2 with TRBJ1-1; the D gene is possibly TRBD1 (6 bases). The sequenced sample was PBMCs. CDR3 nucleotide sequence: TGTGCCAGCAGTGACCCCCCGACAGGCAACACTGAAGCTTTCTTT. Protein sequence: CASSDPPTGNTEAFF.